One and the same sample provided the 21 T cell receptor beta chains below, sequenced in a study of shared clonotypes between healthy human individuals. Assay used: immunoSEQ multiplex PCR; TCRdb lists only in-frame clones, some missing. The data contain roughly 480,000 clones, roughly 85% of them singletons. Sample: PBMCs. These receptors all come from a woman aged 35 to 49 in good health. Some clones in this sample may be carry-over from other donors' samples.

The chain combines TRBV5-1 with TRBJ2-1, with D possibly being TRBD2 (5 bases). Between the trimmed V and J ends, which lost 4 bases and 4 bases, there was a span of 18 bases. The CDR3 totals 16 residues. Germline CDR1 SGHRS, CDR2 YFSETQ. The CDR3 loop reads CASSQARGSGYNEQFF. DNA for the CDR3: TGCGCCAGCAGCCAAGCACGAGGGAGCGGTTACAATGAGCAGTTCTTC.

The chain employs TRBV11-2 and TRBJ2-5; possible D gene TRBD1, 5 bases. Germline CDR1 and CDR2: SGHAT and FQNNGV. With 1 base removed from V and 2 bases from J, the gap between germline ends came to 8 bases. The CDR3 sequence is 14 residues long. The CDR3 sequence is CASSLGQGQETQYF. The CDR3, as DNA: TGTGCCAGCAGCTTAGGGCAGGGTCAAGAGACCCAGTACTTC.

The V gene is TRBV5-1, the J gene TRBJ2-5; D not certain. The CDR3 covers 15 residues. Trimming stripped 1 base from V and 1 base from J, with 11 bases between. Germline V gives CDR1 SGHRS, CDR2 YFSETQ. CDR3: CASSLTDPFQETQYF. CDR3 sequence (DNA): TGCGCCAGCAGCTTGACGGACCCCTTCCAAGAGACCCAGTACTTC.

The J gene is TRBJ2-1, the V gene TRBV4-1; 11 nucleotides line up with TRBD2. The CDR3 is 15 amino acids. Germline-derived CDR1 and CDR2 are MGHRA and YSYEKL. J lost 9 bases, V lost 3 bases, and 7 bases had no gene match. The CDR3 is CASSHLTSGNGEQFF. The CDR3 nucleotides are TGCGCCAGCAGCCACCTGACTAGCGGGAATGGTGAGCAGTTCTTC.

The chain is built from TRBV6-5 and TRBJ1-1; the D is unclear. Per the germline V gene, CDR1 is MNHEY and CDR2 is SVGAGI. The CDR3 covers 13 residues. Trimming left V 6 bases short and J 4 bases short, with 12 bases between. CDR3 sequence: CASSLMWGTEAFF. CDR3 coding DNA: TGTGCCAGCAGCTTGATGTGGGGCACTGAAGCTTTCTTT.

The chain is built from TRBV2 and TRBJ2-2; D is tentatively TRBD1 or TRBD2 (6 bases each). The CDR3 contains 16 residues. The ends were cut back, 0 bases at V and 1 base at J, with 9 bases in the middle. CDR1 is SNHLY and CDR2 is FYNNEI in the germline V gene. The CDR3 region is CASSEAGGLNTGELFF. DNA of the CDR3: TGTGCCAGCAGTGAAGCGGGGGGCCTGAACACCGGGGAGCTGTTTTTT. Full variable domain (outside the CDR3, taken from reference TRBV2 and TRBJ2-2): EPEVTQTPSHQVTQMGQEVILRCVPISNHLYFYWYRQILGQKVEFLVSFYNNEISEKSEIFDDQFSVERPDGSNFTLKIRSTKLEDSAMYFCASSEAGGLNTGELFFGEGSRLTVL.

For the CDR3, the DNA is TGTGCCAGCAGTTCCCGGACTAGCGGGCTCGGAGATACGCAGTATTTT. It specifies CASSSRTSGLGDTQYF. This chain connects TRBV27 to TRBJ2-3, with 11 bases fitting TRBD2. The germline CDR1 and CDR2 sequences are MNHEY and SMNVEV (reference sequence). V lost 4 bases, J lost 5 bases, and 8 bases stayed unmatched. CDR3 length: 16 amino acids.

The gene calls are TRBV5-1 and TRBJ2-2; D is ambiguous. With 4 bases removed from V and 9 bases from J, the gap between germline ends came to 10 bases. The germline gives CDR1 SGHRS, CDR2 YFSETQ. The CDR3 spans 12 residues. The CDR3 DNA reads TGCGCCAGCAGCCCGGTGACGAGGGAGCTGTTTTTT. Amino acids: CASSPVTRELFF.

J is TRBJ2-1 and V is TRBV10-3; D remains unclear. The ends were cut back, 4 bases at V and 6 bases at J, with 13 bases in the middle. The germline gives CDR1 ENHRY, CDR2 SYGVKD. This CDR3 has 14 amino acids. The CDR3 nucleotides read TGTGCCATCAGTGGGGTAGTCGGGTTCAATGAGCAGTTCTTC. Its translation: CAISGVVGFNEQFF.

This clone showed up many times. The CDR3 here is CASSIPSQPQHF. CDR3 sequence (DNA): TGTGCCAGTAGTATCCCCTCTCAGCCCCAGCATTTT. V is TRBV19 and J is TRBJ1-5; no firm D call. Trimming pared 3 bases from V and 6 bases from J, leaving 6 bases between. This CDR3 is 12 amino acids long. From germline, CDR1 is LNHDA and CDR2 SQIVND (reference sequence).

The rearrangement joins TRBV18 to TRBJ1-4; D is uncertain. Germline CDR1 and CDR2: KGHSH and LQKENI. This CDR3 region has 12 residues. Trimming took off 5 bases at V and 3 bases at J, with 4 bases between the two ends. CDR3 DNA sequence: TGTGCCAGCTCATCCCCTAATGAAAAACTGTTTTTT. It specifies CASSSPNEKLFF.

The CDR3 nucleotides are TGTGCCAGCAGTCCCTCGGGAGGGGCTGCCAACACTGAAGCTTTCTTT. Translated, it gives CASSPSGGAANTEAFF. This chain connects TRBV28 to TRBJ1-1, with a weak D call TRBD1 (5 bases). Trimming left V 5 bases short and J 2 bases short, with 18 bases between. Germline V gives CDR1 MDHEN, CDR2 SYDVKM. This CDR3 has 16 amino acids.

The V call is TRBV7-2, the J call TRBJ2-7; D gene unclear. CDR3 length: 11 amino acids. V dropped 1 base and J dropped 5 bases, with 3 bases sitting between them. The germline V gene has CDR1 SGHTA and CDR2 FQGNSA. DNA for the CDR3: TGTGCCAGCAGCTTAGTGGACGAGCAGTACTTC. Its protein is CASSLVDEQYF.

The genes are TRBV29-1 and TRBJ2-2; D is unresolved. The CDR3 loop spans 12 amino acids. CDR1 and CDR2 (germline): SQVTM, ANQGSEA. With 4 bases removed from V and 5 bases from J, the gap between germline ends came to 8 bases. CDR3 sequence: CSVGQQTGELFF. Written as DNA, the CDR3 is TGCAGCGTTGGACAACAGACCGGGGAGCTGTTTTTT.

This clone was seen a few times. The rearrangement links TRBV27 to TRBJ1-3, with TRBD1 as a possible D gene (6 bases). V dropped 8 bases and J dropped 2 bases, with 13 bases sitting between them. The CDR3 extends over 14 amino acids. Germline lookup yields CDR1 MNHEY and CDR2 SMNVEV (reference sequence). The CDR3 protein is CASSPGTTGNTIYF. For the CDR3, the DNA is TGTGCCAGCTCACCCGGGACAACTGGAAACACCATATATTTT.

This chain uses TRBV7-9 with TRBJ2-5; D is uncertain. Germline V gene data show CDR1 as SEHNR and CDR2 as FQNEAQ (reference sequence). With 1 base removed from V and 1 base from J, the gap between germline ends came to 10 bases. The CDR3 runs 15 residues. The CDR3 spells CASSLGASGQETQYF. The CDR3 DNA reads TGTGCCAGCAGCTTAGGGGCCAGTGGCCAAGAGACCCAGTACTTC.

This clone was observed a few times. The V and J genes are TRBV9 and TRBJ2-6, with TRBD1 identical over 8 bases. In germline, CDR1 is SGDLS, CDR2 YYNGEE. Trimming removed 4 bases from V and 4 bases from J; junction bases left unmatched: 10. The CDR3 spans 17 residues. As DNA, the CDR3 is TGTGCCAGCAGCCCCGGACAGGGTCGAGAAGGGGCCAACGTCCTGACTTTC. Residues: CASSPGQGREGANVLTF.

The rearrangement links TRBV7-8 to TRBJ1-6; 7 bases match TRBD1. The germline CDR1 and CDR2 sequences are SGHVS and FQNEAQ. CDR3 length: 15 residues. V trimming: 6 bases; J trimming: 6 bases; junction bases outside the gene matches: 8. CDR3: CASRQDRVVNSPLHF. The CDR3 DNA is TGTGCCAGCAGGCAAGACAGGGTCGTTAATTCACCCCTCCACTTT.

V is TRBV19 and J is TRBJ2-7; 10 bases are a match to TRBD2. The CDR3 length is 16 residues. CDR1 is LNHDA and CDR2 is SQIVND in the germline V gene (reference sequence). With 3 bases clipped from V and 5 bases from J, the junction kept 10 bases outside the gene matches. As DNA, the CDR3 is TGTGCCAGTAGTATCGGAGCGGGAGGGCGTCTAGACGAGCAGTACTTC. Encoded protein: CASSIGAGGRLDEQYF.

The rearrangement joins TRBV30 to TRBJ1-5, with 7 bases fitting TRBD1. The germline V gene has CDR1 GTSNPN and CDR2 SVGIG (reference sequence). This CDR3 is 15 amino acids long. J gave up 4 bases and V 1 base, and 7 bases lay outside the gene matches. In DNA form, the CDR3 reads TGTGCCTGGAGTGCCTACAGGGGCCTTAATCAGCCCCAGCATTTT. Amino acid sequence: CAWSAYRGLNQPQHF.

The rearrangement joins TRBV5-4 to TRBJ2-1; D not certain. The CDR3 runs to 18 residues. Germline assignment: CDR1 SGHNT and CDR2 YYREEE (reference sequence). The V end lost 4 bases, the J end lost 3 bases, and 23 bases lay between the germline ends. The CDR3 loop is CASSSSPTLVSGYNEQFF. The DNA of the CDR3 is TGTGCCAGCAGCAGCTCTCCGACCCTCGTATCCGGCTACAATGAGCAGTTCTTC.